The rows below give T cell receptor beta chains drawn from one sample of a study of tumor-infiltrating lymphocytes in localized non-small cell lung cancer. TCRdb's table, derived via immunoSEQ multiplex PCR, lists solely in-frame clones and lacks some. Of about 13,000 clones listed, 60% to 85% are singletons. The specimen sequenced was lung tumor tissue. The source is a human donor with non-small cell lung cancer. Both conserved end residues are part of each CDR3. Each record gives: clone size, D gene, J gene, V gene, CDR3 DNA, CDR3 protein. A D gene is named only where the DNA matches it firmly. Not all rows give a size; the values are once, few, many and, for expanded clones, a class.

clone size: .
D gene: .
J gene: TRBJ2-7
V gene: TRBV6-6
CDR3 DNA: TGTGCCAGCAGTGGCGGCTACGAGCAGTACTTC
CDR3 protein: CASSGGYEQYF

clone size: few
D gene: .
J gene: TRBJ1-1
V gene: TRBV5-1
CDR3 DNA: TGCGCCAGCAGCTTACAGCAAAACACTGAAGCTTTCTTT
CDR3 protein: CASSLQQNTEAFF

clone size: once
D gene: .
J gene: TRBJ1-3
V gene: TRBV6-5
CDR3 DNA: TGTGCCAGCAGCCTTTTCGAGAGCTCTGGAAACACCATATATTTT
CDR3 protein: CASSLFESSGNTIYF

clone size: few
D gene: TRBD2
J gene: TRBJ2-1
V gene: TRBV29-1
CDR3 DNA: TGCAGCCCCGGGGAAGCGGGGGGGTCGGTTGAGCAGTTCTTC
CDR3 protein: CSPGEAGGSVEQFF

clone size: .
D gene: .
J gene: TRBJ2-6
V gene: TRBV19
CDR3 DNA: TGTGCCAGTAGTATGGGGAACTCTGGGGCCAACGTCCTGACTTTC
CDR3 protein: CASSMGNSGANVLTF

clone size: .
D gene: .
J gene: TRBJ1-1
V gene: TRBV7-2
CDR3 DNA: TGTGCCAGCAGCCCGCGACAGACAGTGAACACTGAAGCTTTCTTT
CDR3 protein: CASSPRQTVNTEAFF

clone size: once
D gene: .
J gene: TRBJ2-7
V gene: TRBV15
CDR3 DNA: TGTGCCACCAGCAGAGGCGGGACGCCCCCCTACGAGCAGTACTTC
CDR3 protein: CATSRGGTPPYEQYF

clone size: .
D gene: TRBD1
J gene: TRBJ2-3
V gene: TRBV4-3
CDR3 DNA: TGCGCCAGCAGCCAAGCCAGACAGGGCCTGAGCACAGATACGCAGTATTTT
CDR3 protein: CASSQARQGLSTDTQYF

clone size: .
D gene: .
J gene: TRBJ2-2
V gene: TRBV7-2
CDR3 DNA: TGTGCCAGCAGCACCGCGAACACCGGGGAGCTGTTTTTT
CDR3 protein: CASSTANTGELFF

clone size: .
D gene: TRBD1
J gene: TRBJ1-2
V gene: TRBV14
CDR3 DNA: TGTGCCAGCAGCCAAGCCGTTGCAGGGGGACGGGGCTACACCTTC
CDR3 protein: CASSQAVAGGRGYTF

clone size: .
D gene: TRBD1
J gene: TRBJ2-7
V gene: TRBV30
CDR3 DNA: TGTGCCTGGAGTGTGACAGGGACCTACGAGCAGTACTTC
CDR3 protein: CAWSVTGTYEQYF

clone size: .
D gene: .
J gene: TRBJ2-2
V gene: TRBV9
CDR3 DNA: TGTGCCAGCAGCGTAGCCGGGAACGGGGAGCTGTTTTTT
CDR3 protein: CASSVAGNGELFF

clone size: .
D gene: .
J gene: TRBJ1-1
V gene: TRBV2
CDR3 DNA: TGTGCCAGCAGTGAATGGAAGACTGAAGCTTTCTTT
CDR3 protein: CASSEWKTEAFF

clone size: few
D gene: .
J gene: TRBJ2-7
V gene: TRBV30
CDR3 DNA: TGTGCCTGGAGAGTTGGGGGCGAGCAGTACTTC
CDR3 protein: CAWRVGGEQYF

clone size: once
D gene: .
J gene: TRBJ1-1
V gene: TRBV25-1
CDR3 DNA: TGTGCCAGCAGTGAAGGCAACACTGAAGCTTTCTTT
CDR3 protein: CASSEGNTEAFF

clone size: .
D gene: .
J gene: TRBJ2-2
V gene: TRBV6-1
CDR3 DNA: TGTGCCAGCAGCCCCCTTTGGGGCACCGGGGAGCTGTTTTTT
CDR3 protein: CASSPLWGTGELFF

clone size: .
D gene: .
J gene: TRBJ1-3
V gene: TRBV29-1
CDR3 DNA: TGCAGCTCCAGGGGAGCTGGAAACACCATATATTTT
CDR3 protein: CSSRGAGNTIYF

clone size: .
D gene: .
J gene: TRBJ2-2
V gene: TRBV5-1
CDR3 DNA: TGCGCCAGCAGCCTCACATCGAACACCGGGGAGCTGTTTTTT
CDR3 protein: CASSLTSNTGELFF

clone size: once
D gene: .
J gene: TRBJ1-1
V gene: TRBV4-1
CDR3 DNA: TGCGCCAGCAGCCCGGAGAGGATGAACACTGAAGCTTTCTTT
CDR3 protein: CASSPERMNTEAFF

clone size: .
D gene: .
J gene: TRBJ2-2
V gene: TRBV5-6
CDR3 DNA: TGTGCCAGCAGCTTGTTGGGGGCTCTACGGAACACCGGGGAGCTGTTTTTT
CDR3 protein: CASSLLGALRNTGELFF

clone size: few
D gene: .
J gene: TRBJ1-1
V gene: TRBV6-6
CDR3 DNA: TGTGCCAGCAGTTTTTTCCCGGGACATCAGAACACTGAAGCTTTCTTT
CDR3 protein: CASSFFPGHQNTEAFF

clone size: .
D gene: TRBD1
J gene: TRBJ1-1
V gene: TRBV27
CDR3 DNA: TGTGCCAGCAGTTTCAGGGGGACTGAAGCTTTCTTT
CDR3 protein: CASSFRGTEAFF

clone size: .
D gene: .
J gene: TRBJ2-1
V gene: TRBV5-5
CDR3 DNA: TGTGCCAGCAGCTTGTTCTCAGGTAGCGGAAATGAGCAGTTCTTC
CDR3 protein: CASSLFSGSGNEQFF

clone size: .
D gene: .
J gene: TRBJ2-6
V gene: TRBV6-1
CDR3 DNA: TGTGCCAGCAGCGGGGTTGGAGGGGCCAACGTCCTGACTTTC
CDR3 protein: CASSGVGGANVLTF

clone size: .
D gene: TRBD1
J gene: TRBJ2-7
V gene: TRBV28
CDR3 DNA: TGTGCCAGCAGTCGGACAGGGGGCAGGTACGAGCAGTACTTC
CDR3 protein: CASSRTGGRYEQYF

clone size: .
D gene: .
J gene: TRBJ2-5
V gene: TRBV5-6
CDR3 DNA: TGTGCCAGCAGCTCGAAACAGGGAGGCGAGACCCAGTACTTC
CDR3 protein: CASSSKQGGETQYF

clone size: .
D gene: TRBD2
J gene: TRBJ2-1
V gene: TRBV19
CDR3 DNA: TGTGCCAGTAGTAGTCACTTTAGCGGGGGATTATACAATGAGCAGTTCTTC
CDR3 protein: CASSSHFSGGLYNEQFF

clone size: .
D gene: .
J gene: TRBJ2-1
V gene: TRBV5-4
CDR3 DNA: TGTGCCAGCATGGACTCCGGGGTGAATGAGCAGTTCTTC
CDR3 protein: CASMDSGVNEQFF

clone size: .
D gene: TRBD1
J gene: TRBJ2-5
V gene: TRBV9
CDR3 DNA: TGTGCCAGCAGCGTAGCGGACAGGGTATCCCAAGAGACCCAGTACTTC
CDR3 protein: CASSVADRVSQETQYF

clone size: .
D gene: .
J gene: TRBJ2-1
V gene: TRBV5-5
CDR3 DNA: TGTGCCAGCAGCTTTAGAGCGGTCTACAATGAGCAGTTCTTC
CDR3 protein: CASSFRAVYNEQFF

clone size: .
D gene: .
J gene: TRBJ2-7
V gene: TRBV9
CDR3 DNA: TGTGCCAGCAGCGTAGGGCCTAGCTTCCCCTACGAGCAGTACTTC
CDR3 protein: CASSVGPSFPYEQYF

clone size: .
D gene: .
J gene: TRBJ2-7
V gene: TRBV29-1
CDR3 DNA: TGCAGCGTTCAGGGGGGATACTATTACGAGCAGTACTTC
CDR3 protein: CSVQGGYYYEQYF

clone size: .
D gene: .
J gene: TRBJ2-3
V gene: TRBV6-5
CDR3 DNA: TGTGCCAGCAGTTACAAGACTAGCACAGATACGCAGTATTTT
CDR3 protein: CASSYKTSTDTQYF

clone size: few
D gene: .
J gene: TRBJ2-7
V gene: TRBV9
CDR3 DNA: TGTGCCAGCAGCGTGAACAGCCTCCCCTACGAGCAGTACTTC
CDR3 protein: CASSVNSLPYEQYF

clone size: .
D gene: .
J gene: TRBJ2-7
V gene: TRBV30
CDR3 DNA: TGTGCCTGGAGTGTATGGGGGAACGAGCAGTACTTC
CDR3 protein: CAWSVWGNEQYF

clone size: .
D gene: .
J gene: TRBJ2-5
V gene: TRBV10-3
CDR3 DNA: TGTGCCATCAGTGAGTCGGGGACAGAGACCCAGTACTTC
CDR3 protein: CAISESGTETQYF

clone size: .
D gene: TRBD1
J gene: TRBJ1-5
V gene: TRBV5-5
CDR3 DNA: TGTGCCAGCAGGGAGGACAGGGGTTTTGGTCAGCCCCAGCATTTT
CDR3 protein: CASREDRGFGQPQHF

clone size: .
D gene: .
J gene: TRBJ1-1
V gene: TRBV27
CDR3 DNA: TGTGCCAGCAGTTTAAGGGGCCCCACCACGCGTATGAACACTGAAGCTTTCTTT
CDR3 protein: CASSLRGPTTRMNTEAFF